The 29 T cell receptor beta chains in this list originate from one sample, sequenced in a study of blood T cells in healthy people across ages. Next came a second PCR, run for roughly 6 to 11 cycles, which used a sample-barcoded 5' primer along with a J-beta primer mix. TCRdb re-called the 5' RACE reads through MiXCR, storing one row per CDR3 protein. The sample yields more than 1.4 million distinct CDR3 sequences, around 39% seen once. Sequenced material: blood. These TCRs come from a woman younger than 35 in good health.

The chain employs TRBV6-6 and TRBJ1-5; weak D call: TRBD1 (5 bases). The CDR3 spans 14 residues. Trimming stripped 8 bases from V and 4 bases from J, with 15 bases between. Germline V lookup: CDR1 MNHNY, CDR2 SVGAGI (reference sequence). In DNA, the CDR3 is TGTGCCAGCCAGGGCGGGGGGGGAAATCAGCCCCAGCATTTT. Amino acids: CASQGGGGNQPQHF.

This clonotype was observed a handful of times. This chain joins TRBV20-1 and TRBJ2-7, with 12 bases aligning to TRBD2. CDR3 size: 15 residues. The J segment lost 7 bases and the V segment lost 5 bases, leaving 12 bases of the junction unmatched. From germline, CDR1 is DFQATT and CDR2 SNEGSKA (reference sequence). The CDR3 sequence is CSAPLGTSGFGEQYF. In DNA, the CDR3 is TGCAGTGCTCCGCTCGGGACTAGCGGGTTCGGGGAGCAGTACTTC.

The chain combines TRBV28 with TRBJ2-1; the D is unclear. This CDR3 has 16 amino acids. V was trimmed by 7 bases and J by 0 bases, leaving 16 bases between them. From germline, CDR1 is MDHEN and CDR2 SYDVKM. The CDR3 sequence is CASNGLRKVSYNEQFF. In DNA form, the CDR3 reads TGTGCCAGCAACGGGTTAAGGAAGGTCTCCTACAATGAGCAGTTCTTC.

This clonotype was seen only once. The chain has TRBV29-1 and TRBJ2-7, with 7 bases lining up with TRBD1. CDR1 and CDR2 (germline): SQVTM, ANQGSEA. With V trimmed by 5 bases and J by 7 bases, 8 bases remained unmatched. The CDR3 has 12 amino acids. The CDR3 protein is CSVRQGPNEQYF. The CDR3 coding sequence is TGCAGCGTTCGACAGGGTCCCAATGAGCAGTACTTC.

This chain connects TRBV28 to TRBJ2-2; D remains ambiguous. Between the trimmed V and J ends, which lost 8 bases and 1 base, there was a span of 8 bases. The CDR3 has 13 residues. Germline loops: CDR1 MDHEN, CDR2 SYDVKM. CDR3 residues: CASQGLNTGELFF. The CDR3 region has the DNA TGTGCCAGCCAAGGGTTGAACACCGGGGAGCTGTTTTTT.

The chain employs TRBV7-2 and TRBJ2-7; no firm D call. Germline-derived CDR1 and CDR2 are SGHTA and FQGNSA. The CDR3 runs 15 residues. Trimming took off 2 bases at V and 1 base at J, with 12 bases between the two ends. CDR3 in amino acids: CASSLSSLTSYEQYF. Written as DNA, the CDR3 is TGTGCCAGCAGCTTATCCAGCCTGACATCCTACGAGCAGTACTTC.

The rearrangement joins TRBV27 to TRBJ2-5; 9 bases line up with TRBD2. The CDR3 spans 14 residues. Germline V lookup: CDR1 MNHEY, CDR2 SMNVEV (reference sequence). Germline trimming cut 3 bases from V and 11 bases from J; bases unmatched to any gene: 10. The DNA for the CDR3 is TGTGCCAGCAGTTTGCGGGGGGGAAATAATGAGCAGTACTTC. It codes for CASSLRGGNNEQYF.

The rearrangement uses TRBV20-1 and TRBJ1-1; 7 bases agree with TRBD1. Trimming took 3 bases from V and 4 from J; bases not matched to a gene: 8. The CDR3 covers 14 residues. Germline V gene sequence: CDR1 DFQATT, CDR2 SNEGSKA (reference sequence). This CDR3 is CSARETGWSTEAFF. The DNA for the CDR3 is TGCAGTGCTAGGGAGACAGGGTGGTCCACTGAAGCTTTCTTT.

The rearrangement joins TRBV6-2 or TRBV6-3 to TRBJ2-3, with 7 nucleotides matching TRBD2. Trimming took 8 bases from V and 5 from J; bases not matched to a gene: 7. The CDR3 covers 13 residues. Germline CDR1 and CDR2: MNHEY and SVGEGT. CDR3 protein: CASARSGGDTQYF. The CDR3 coding sequence is TGTGCCAGCGCCCGATCGGGGGGAGATACGCAGTATTTT.

Concerning this clonotype: The junction differs from germline at one of its ends, possibly a read error. V is TRBV29-1 and J is TRBJ2-3; possible D gene TRBD1, 6 bases. Germline values: CDR1 SQVTM, CDR2 ANQGSEA. The CDR3 runs 14 residues. The CDR3 reads CGVDIGGSPDTQYF. The CDR3 nucleotides are TGCGGCGTTGATATTGGGGGCTCACCCGATACGCAGTATTTT.

The chain carries TRBV2 and TRBJ2-7; D call uncertain. V lost 7 bases to trimming and J lost 1 base, with 11 bases between them. Germline CDR1 is SNHLY and CDR2 is FYNNEI. The CDR3 runs to 13 residues. CDR3 nucleotides: TGTGCCAGCATGGACGGTCTATCCTACGAGCAGTACTTC. This gives the protein CASMDGLSYEQYF.

This clonotype is a singleton in its sample. The chain is built from TRBV12-3 or TRBV12-4 and TRBJ2-7; tentatively, D is TRBD1 or TRBD2 (6 bases each). Trimming left V 5 bases short and J 7 bases short, with 21 bases between. The CDR3 length is 15 residues. CDR3 DNA sequence: TGTGCCAGCAGTCCTCGGGGGCGAACAGGATATGAGCAGTACTTC. This translates into CASSPRGRTGYEQYF.

The chain combines TRBV2 with TRBJ1-1; the D gene is possibly TRBD1 (5 bases). Between the trimmed V and J ends, which lost 6 bases and 4 bases, there was a span of 18 bases. The CDR3 covers 15 residues. Germline loops: CDR1 SNHLY, CDR2 FYNNEI. As DNA, the CDR3 is TGTGCCAGCAGCCCTGCCCGGCAGGGAAGCACTGAAGCTTTCTTT. Protein: CASSPARQGSTEAFF.

The V and J genes are TRBV14 and TRBJ2-7, with D tentatively TRBD1 (5 bases). Germline V CDR1 and CDR2: SGHDN, FVKESK. The CDR3 is made up of 16 amino acids. V lost 1 base, J lost 3 bases, and 16 bases lay in between. The CDR3 DNA reads as TGTGCCAGCAGCCAAGCGCTGGTTCAAAGGGGCTACGAGCAGTACTTC. Translation gives CASSQALVQRGYEQYF.

This clonotype came up a few times. The chain uses TRBV9 and TRBJ2-5, with 8 bases aligning to TRBD2. The V and J ends lost 0 bases and 5 bases, in that order; junction bases with no gene match: 9. The germline V gene encodes CDR1 SGDLS and CDR2 YYNGEE. The CDR3 contains 16 residues. The CDR3 nucleotides are TGTGCCAGCAGCGTAGCTAGCGGGCCACGCCAGGAGACCCAGTACTTC. Amino acid sequence: CASSVASGPRQETQYF.

This clonotype came up a few times. The chain joins TRBV6-2 or TRBV6-3 to TRBJ2-1; 11 nucleotides agree with TRBD2. V was pared by 2 bases and J by 9 bases, with 12 bases of the junction left unmatched. The CDR3 spans 17 residues. Germline CDR1 is MNHEY and CDR2 is SVGEGT. The CDR3 loop is CASSYSLAGGGRGEQFF. In nucleotides, the CDR3 is TGTGCCAGCAGTTACAGTCTAGCGGGAGGAGGTAGGGGTGAGCAGTTCTTC.

This clonotype was seen more than once but under ten times. V and J are TRBV12-3 or TRBV12-4 and TRBJ2-6; D perhaps matches TRBD1 (6 bases). CDR3 size: 17 residues. Trimming stripped 2 bases from V and 0 bases from J, with 11 bases between. This chain's CDR3 is CASSLPGARSGANVLTF. The DNA for the CDR3 is TGTGCCAGCAGTTTACCAGGGGCTCGCTCTGGGGCCAACGTCCTGACTTTC.

This clonotype was recorded only once. The rearrangement joins TRBV20-1 to TRBJ1-1, with 10 positions matching TRBD1. Germline V gene sequence: CDR1 DFQATT, CDR2 SNEGSKA (reference sequence). The CDR3 contains 14 residues. V trimming: 4 bases; J trimming: 0 bases; junction bases outside the gene matches: 2. The CDR3, as DNA: TGCAGTGCTAATGGACAGGGGGTGAACACTGAAGCTTTCTTT. Translated: CSANGQGVNTEAFF.

The CDR3 region is CASSYPIADTQYF. In DNA form, the CDR3 reads TGTGCCAGCAGCTACCCCATCGCAGATACGCAGTATTTT. The chain recombines TRBV11-2 with TRBJ2-3; D uncertain. Looked up from germline, CDR1 is SGHAT and CDR2 is FQNNGV. The V gene lost 4 bases and the J gene lost 4 bases, with 9 bases spanning the gap. The CDR3 consists of 13 residues.

This chain uses TRBV20-1 with TRBJ1-1, with 7 bases identical to TRBD1. The CDR3 is 13 residues long. Trimming took 3 bases from V and 6 from J; bases not matched to a gene: 7. Germline loops: CDR1 DFQATT, CDR2 SNEGSKA (reference sequence). CDR3 loop: CSASPRGKAEAFF. The CDR3 nucleotides read TGCAGTGCTAGCCCCAGGGGGAAGGCTGAAGCTTTCTTT.

This chain connects TRBV10-3 to TRBJ2-5; 10 nucleotides match TRBD2. This CDR3 has 15 residues. CDR1 and CDR2 from the germline V gene are ENHRY and SYGVKD. Trimming cost V 2 bases and J 11 bases; bases outside gene matches: 11. The CDR3 sequence: CAISEVVAGGNEQYF. CDR3 bases: TGTGCCATCAGTGAGGTGGTAGCGGGAGGCAATGAGCAGTACTTC.

This chain connects TRBV7-9 to TRBJ2-2, with TRBD2 matching 10 bases. Germline V gene lookup returns CDR1 SEHNR and CDR2 FQNEAQ (reference sequence). There are 15 residues in the CDR3. V was pared by 2 bases and J by 5 bases, with 2 bases of the junction left unmatched. As DNA, the CDR3 is TGTGCCAGCAGCTTAAGAGCGGGAGGGACCGGGGAGCTGTTTTTT. Amino acid sequence: CASSLRAGGTGELFF.

J is TRBJ2-7 and V is TRBV7-8, with 9 bases that match TRBD1. Looked up from germline, CDR1 is SGHVS and CDR2 is FQNEAQ. The V gene end was trimmed by 5 bases and the J gene end by 6 bases; junction bases not matched to a gene: 11. This CDR3 region has 15 residues. CDR3 DNA sequence: TGTGCCAGCAGCCCCCTGGGACAGGGAGGCGCCGAGCAGTACTTC. It codes for CASSPLGQGGAEQYF.

The rearrangement joins TRBV19 to TRBJ2-7; 7 nucleotides match TRBD1. This CDR3 comprises 13 residues. The V gene end was trimmed by 1 base and the J gene end by 7 bases; junction bases not matched to a gene: 4. Germline V gene lookup returns CDR1 LNHDA and CDR2 SQIVND (reference sequence). The CDR3 sequence: CASSIVTGNEQYF. The CDR3 nucleotides read TGTGCCAGTAGTATAGTGACAGGGAATGAGCAGTACTTC.

CDR3 in amino acids: CASSPYRAATDTQYF. The CDR3, as DNA: TGTGCCAGCAGTCCCTACCGGGCCGCCACAGATACGCAGTATTTT. The V call is TRBV2, the J call TRBJ2-3; no clear D gene. This CDR3 spans 15 amino acids. Germline assignment: CDR1 SNHLY and CDR2 FYNNEI. V was clipped by 5 bases and J by 2 bases, with 14 bases between them. The whole variable domain, remainder taken from reference TRBV2 and TRBJ2-3, is EPEVTQTPSHQVTQMGQEVILRCVPISNHLYFYWYRQILGQKVEFLVSFYNNEISEKSEIFDDQFSVERPDGSNFTLKIRSTKLEDSAMYFCASSPYRAATDTQYFGPGTRLTVL.

This clonotype came up a few times. The V gene is TRBV20-1, the J gene TRBJ2-1; maybe TRBD2 (6 bases). Germline lookup yields CDR1 DFQATT and CDR2 SNEGSKA (reference sequence). The V end lost 5 bases, the J end lost 5 bases, and 19 bases lay between the germline ends. The CDR3 covers 15 residues. The CDR3 sequence: CSALAGLLPHNEQFF. The CDR3, as DNA: TGCAGTGCTTTGGCGGGACTCCTCCCCCACAATGAGCAGTTCTTC.

This clonotype has just a few counts. This chain joins TRBV4-1 and TRBJ2-5, with D hard to call. The length of the CDR3 is 12 residues. Germline CDR1 is MGHRA and CDR2 is YSYEKL. The ends were cut back, 4 bases at V and 6 bases at J, with 9 bases in the middle. This CDR3 is CASSPLRQTQYF. The CDR3 coding sequence is TGCGCCAGCAGCCCCCTCAGGCAGACCCAGTACTTC.

The CDR3 protein is CASSPWKGEQPQHF. As DNA, the CDR3 is TGTGCCAGCAGTCCCTGGAAGGGGGAGCAGCCCCAGCATTTT. This chain uses TRBV27 with TRBJ1-5, with D possibly being TRBD1 (6 bases). V was pared by 5 bases and J by 7 bases, with 15 bases between. Germline lookup yields CDR1 MNHEY and CDR2 SMNVEV (reference sequence). The CDR3 length is 14 residues.

A few counts support this clonotype. The chain has TRBV10-3 and TRBJ2-1, with 9 bases that match TRBD1. V shed 3 bases and J 6 bases; nucleotides not matched to a gene: 9. Germline lookup yields CDR1 ENHRY and CDR2 SYGVKD. The CDR3 consists of 16 residues. The CDR3: CAISERGTGWSNEQFF. The CDR3 DNA sequence: TGTGCCATCAGTGAAAGGGGGACAGGGTGGAGCAATGAGCAGTTCTTC.